This record looks at one T cell receptor beta chain sequence and its context. Source study methods: Amplified reference gene primers provided the basis for estimating nucleated cell counts. The protocol was immunoSEQ multiplex PCR, while the TCRdb copy is restricted to in-frame clones and leaves out a portion. Clone size and the V and J calls come from that table; the DNA yielded D and trimming. The data hold tens of thousands of clones, with 85% to 90% observed a single time. The sample comes from a study of blood T cell repertoires in COVID-19. Overall study: Samples taken during acute and convalescent COVID-19 were collected in the United States, Italy and Spain. From T cells, B-cell-depleted T cells, or PBMCs came the material, which was cDNA or gDNA.

This CDR3 contains 13 residues. Unmatched junction bases numbered 3, after V lost 3 bases and J lost 9 bases. From germline, CDR1 is LNHDA and CDR2 SQIVND (reference sequence). The genes are TRBV19 and TRBJ2-1; 9 nucleotides align to TRBD1. The TCR was taken from an elderly man with acute or convalescent COVID-19. Source material: peripheral blood. The CDR3 is CASSIDRGFEQFF. DNA of the CDR3: TGTGCCAGTAGTATCGACAGGGGGTTTGAGCAGTTCTTC.